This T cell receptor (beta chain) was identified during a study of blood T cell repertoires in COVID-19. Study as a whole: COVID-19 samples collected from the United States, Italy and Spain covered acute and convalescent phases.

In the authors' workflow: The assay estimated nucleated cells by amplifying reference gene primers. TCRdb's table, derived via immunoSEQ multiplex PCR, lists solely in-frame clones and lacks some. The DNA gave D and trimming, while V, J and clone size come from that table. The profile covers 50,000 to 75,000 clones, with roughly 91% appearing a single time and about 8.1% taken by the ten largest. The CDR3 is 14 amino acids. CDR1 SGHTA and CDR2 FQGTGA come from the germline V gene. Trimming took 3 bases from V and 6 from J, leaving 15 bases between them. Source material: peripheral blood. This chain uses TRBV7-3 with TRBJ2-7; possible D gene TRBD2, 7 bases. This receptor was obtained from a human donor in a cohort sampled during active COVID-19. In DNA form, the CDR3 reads TGTGCCAGCAGCTTCGAGGGGGGGCCCCGCGAGCAGTACTTC. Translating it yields CASSFEGGPREQYF.